The 10 T cell receptor beta chains presented below share a single source sample, sequenced in a study of cytomegalovirus exposure and HLA in healthy donors. With 60 Vbeta and 13 Jbeta primers, the PCR was carried out. Data came from immunoSEQ multiplex PCR; TCRdb stores just in-frame clones and leaves some out. Of some 150,000 clones in the sample, 65% to 85% were seen once. Sequenced material: PBMCs. These TCRs come from a young woman in good health and CMV-seropositive.

The rearrangement links TRBV9 to TRBJ2-4; D uncertain. This CDR3 has 13 residues. Germline CDR1 SGDLS, CDR2 YYNGEE. Trimming cost V 3 bases and J 8 bases, with 12 bases left between them. CDR3 in amino acids: CASSGSPWDIQYF. In DNA, the CDR3 is TGTGCCAGCAGCGGTAGCCCCTGGGACATTCAGTACTTC.

The rearrangement links TRBV4-3 to TRBJ2-2; D might be TRBD2 (6 bases). This CDR3 is 14 amino acids long. CDR1 is LGHNA, CDR2 YSLEER, per germline. V was shortened by 7 bases and J by 5 bases, with 14 bases between the two germline ends. In DNA form, the CDR3 reads TGCGCCAGCATGAAAGAACGGGGGACCGGGGAGCTGTTTTTT. It encodes CASMKERGTGELFF.

For the CDR3, the DNA is TGCGCCAGCAGCATGCTCGACAGGGATAATTCACCCCTCCACTTT. As protein: CASSMLDRDNSPLHF. V is TRBV5-1 and J is TRBJ1-6, with TRBD1 matching over 7 bases. Germline-derived CDR1 and CDR2 are SGHRS and YFSETQ. V dropped 4 bases and J dropped 5; count of bases not matched to a gene: 6. The CDR3 runs to 15 residues.

This chain uses TRBV7-2 with TRBJ2-3, with D perhaps matching TRBD2 (5 bases). The V gene lost 5 bases and the J gene lost 5 bases, with 14 bases spanning the gap. Germline lookup yields CDR1 SGHTA and CDR2 FQGNSA. The CDR3 has 14 residues. The CDR3 bases are TGTGCCAGCAGCACGAGACGGGGTCTAGATACGCAGTATTTT. Its translation: CASSTRRGLDTQYF.

The chain employs TRBV9 and TRBJ1-4; D remains unclear. Trimming took off 9 bases at V and 8 bases at J, with 17 bases between the two ends. The germline V gene has CDR1 SGDLS and CDR2 YYNGEE. This CDR3 is 13 amino acids long. CDR3 bases: TGTGCCACGTCGAAAGAAACGGAGGAAAAACTGTTTTTT. Its protein is CATSKETEEKLFF.

The gene calls are TRBV30 and TRBJ1-5; possible D gene TRBD1, 5 bases. CDR1 is GTSNPN and CDR2 is SVGIG in the germline V gene (reference sequence). Trimming cost V 0 bases and J 7 bases, with 13 bases left between them. The CDR3 sequence is 14 residues long. CDR3 in DNA: TGTGCCTGGAGTGTAATTCCAGGGCCCCAGCCCCAGCATTTT. This sequence encodes CAWSVIPGPQPQHF.

This clone was recorded a few times. The chain is built from TRBV15 and TRBJ1-6; D not certain. The CDR3 length is 13 residues. The germline CDR1 and CDR2 sequences are LNHNV and YYDKDF (reference sequence). Trimming shortened V by 1 base and J by 6 bases, and 4 bases separated the two germline ends. The DNA for the CDR3 is TGTGCCACCAGCAGAGCTGTTAATTCACCCCTCCACTTT. It codes for CATSRAVNSPLHF.

This rearrangement joins TRBV9 to TRBJ1-2; D uncertain. The germline CDR1 and CDR2 sequences are SGDLS and YYNGEE. The CDR3 loop spans 16 amino acids. Trimming pared 3 bases from V and 6 bases from J, leaving 21 bases between. This chain's CDR3 is CASSEGGNQEGDGYTF. CDR3 nucleotides: TGTGCCAGCAGCGAGGGCGGAAACCAAGAGGGCGATGGCTACACCTTC.

The J gene is TRBJ1-6, the V gene TRBV14; no definite D call. The germline V gene encodes CDR1 SGHDN and CDR2 FVKESK. The CDR3 is 15 amino acids. V was shortened by 0 bases and J by 6 bases, with 9 bases between the two germline ends. The CDR3: CASSQDLQSNSPLHF. The CDR3 DNA reads TGTGCCAGCAGCCAAGATCTCCAGTCTAATTCACCCCTCCACTTT.

The chain employs TRBV10-1 and TRBJ2-1; TRBD1 aligns across 7 bases. With V trimmed by 1 base and J by 3 bases, 6 bases remained unmatched. The CDR3 is 16 amino acids. Germline V lookup: CDR1 WNHNN, CDR2 SYGVQD (reference sequence). The CDR3 loop is CASSEFRDRDYNEQFF. In nucleotides, the CDR3 is TGCGCCAGCAGTGAGTTTAGAGACAGGGACTACAATGAGCAGTTCTTC.